Below, 20 T cell receptor beta chains from the same sample are listed, as sequenced in a study of blood T cell repertoires in COVID-19 (dated by TCRdb to about 2020). Receptors were amplified or captured by the immunoSEQ multiplex PCR assay. The immuneACCESS repertoire file appears here via TCRdb, limited to in-frame rearrangements. These files lack a portion of the clones; in checked studies, under half of the deficit traces to unresolved V genes, and the cause of the others is not known. This sample comprises about 160,000 clones, less than 90% of them detected only once. The ten largest clones add up to roughly 13% of the sample. Sample: peripheral blood. Every receptor here comes from a man between 18 and 35 years old with active or convalescent COVID-19.

V gene TRBV4-1 combines with J gene TRBJ2-7, with a tentative D call TRBD2 (6 bases). V was trimmed by 0 bases and J by 3 bases, leaving 15 bases between them. This CDR3 region has 16 residues. CDR1 and CDR2 from the germline V gene are MGHRA and YSYEKL. The DNA for the CDR3 is TGCGCCAGCAGCCAAGAAACGGAGGGCCGCCTCTACGAGCAGTACTTC. Its translation: CASSQETEGRLYEQYF.

The rearrangement uses TRBV6-5 and TRBJ2-7, with 7 bases aligning to TRBD1. Losses at the gene ends were 5 bases for V and 4 bases for J; bases not matched to a gene: 8. This CDR3 has 14 residues. CDR1 MNHEY and CDR2 SVGAGI come from the germline V gene. CDR3 nucleotide sequence: TGTGCCAGCAGTCGAACCGGGACAGCTTACGAGCAGTACTTC. It is translated as CASSRTGTAYEQYF.

Concerning this clone itself: One end of the junction varies from germline; a read error may be responsible. The gene calls are TRBV9 and TRBJ1-3; 8 bases are a match to TRBD1. Germline-derived CDR1 and CDR2 are SGDLS and YYNGEE. The CDR3 has 16 residues. CDR3 residues: CASSVEAGGSRNTIYF. As DNA, the CDR3 is TGTGCCAGCAGCGTAGAGGCAGGGGGCTCTAGAAACACCATATATTTT.

This chain joins TRBV24-1 and TRBJ2-5; the D gene is possibly TRBD2 (5 bases). The germline gives CDR1 KGHDR, CDR2 SFDVKD. Trimming stripped 0 bases from V and 2 bases from J, with 6 bases between. The CDR3 runs 14 residues. CDR3 nucleotides: TGTGCCACCAGTGATTTGGAGGGTCAAGAGACCCAGTACTTC. Translated, it gives CATSDLEGQETQYF.

The chain couples TRBV2 to TRBJ2-7, with 12 bases that match TRBD2. Per germline, CDR1 SNHLY and CDR2 FYNNEI. V shed 3 bases and J 1 base; nucleotides not matched to a gene: 7. This CDR3 contains 17 residues. CDR3 nucleotide sequence: TGTGCCAGCAGTGACGCCACTGGGACTAGCGGGTCCTACGAGCAGTACTTC. The encoded protein is CASSDATGTSGSYEQYF.

Judged by abundance, this clone is medium-sized. The chain carries TRBV7-2 and TRBJ2-2, with 7 bases fitting TRBD2. This CDR3 region has 15 residues. With 3 bases clipped from V and 4 bases from J, the junction kept 5 bases outside the gene matches. Germline CDR1 and CDR2: SGHTA and FQGNSA. CDR3 coding DNA: TGTGCCAGCAGCTTGTCTGCGGGAGTCACCGGGGAGCTGTTTTTT. Its protein is CASSLSAGVTGELFF.

This rearrangement joins TRBV4-2 to TRBJ1-5, with no clear D. Trimming stripped 0 bases from V and 4 bases from J, with 13 bases between. The CDR3 length is 16 residues. The germline CDR1 and CDR2 sequences are LGHNA and YNFKEQ. CDR3 nucleotides: TGTGCCAGCAGCCAAGATCTTTCGCCGGGGAATCAGCCCCAGCATTTT. It codes for CASSQDLSPGNQPQHF.

This chain uses TRBV5-4 with TRBJ2-3; D is possibly TRBD2 (6 bases). Germline CDR1 reads SGHNT; CDR2 reads YYREEE (reference sequence). The CDR3 totals 15 residues. The V end was cut by 1 base, the J end by 11 bases, with 20 bases between. The CDR3 protein is CASSLRKGGVGGQYF. CDR3 coding DNA: TGTGCCAGCAGCTTGAGGAAAGGAGGCGTGGGGGGGCAGTATTTT.

V is TRBV10-3 and J is TRBJ1-5, with 8 nucleotides matching TRBD1. J lost 7 bases, V lost 8 bases, and 10 bases had no gene match. Germline-derived CDR1 and CDR2 are ENHRY and SYGVKD. This CDR3 is built from 14 residues. The CDR3 region is CAIGDRGLNQPQHF. In DNA form, the CDR3 reads TGTGCCATCGGAGACAGGGGCCTCAACCAGCCCCAGCATTTT.

The J gene is TRBJ1-3, the V gene TRBV2, with 10 bases matching TRBD1. This CDR3 contains 18 residues. Per germline, CDR1 SNHLY and CDR2 FYNNEI. The V segment lost 5 bases and the J segment 3 bases; nucleotides outside the gene matches: 13. The chain's CDR3 is CASSLTTGQGMIGNTIYF. The CDR3, as DNA: TGTGCCAGCAGTTTAACGACGGGACAGGGGATGATTGGAAACACCATATATTTT. Combining the CDR3 with reference TRBV2 and TRBJ1-3 gives the whole variable domain EPEVTQTPSHQVTQMGQEVILRCVPISNHLYFYWYRQILGQKVEFLVSFYNNEISEKSEIFDDQFSVERPDGSNFTLKIRSTKLEDSAMYFCASSLTTGQGMIGNTIYFGEGSWLTVV.

This chain uses TRBV4-1 with TRBJ1-3; D is possibly TRBD1 (6 bases). Trimming stripped 0 bases from V and 2 bases from J, with 17 bases between. The CDR3 consists of 18 residues. Per the germline V gene, CDR1 is MGHRA and CDR2 is YSYEKL. In DNA, the CDR3 is TGCGCCAGCAGCCAAGATCCCCCTCGAGCAGGGGCTGGAAACACCATATATTTT. Amino acids: CASSQDPPRAGAGNTIYF.

V is TRBV6-6 and J is TRBJ2-2; 10 bases map to TRBD2. Trimming cost V 7 bases and J 7 bases; bases outside gene matches: 9. Per germline, CDR1 MNHNY and CDR2 SVGAGI (reference sequence). This CDR3 is 15 amino acids long. The CDR3 protein is CASTSSGSNSGELFF. CDR3 coding DNA: TGTGCCAGCACATCTAGCGGGAGTAATAGCGGGGAGCTGTTTTTT.

The J gene is TRBJ2-5, the V gene TRBV2, with 7 bases that match TRBD2. The CDR3 sequence is 16 residues long. Looked up from germline, CDR1 is SNHLY and CDR2 is FYNNEI. With 2 bases clipped from V and 12 bases from J, the junction kept 18 bases outside the gene matches. CDR3 sequence (DNA): TGTGCCAGCAGTGAAAGGGAACCACGACTGGTCAGCGGGGAGTACTTC. Translated, it gives CASSEREPRLVSGEYF.

The chain links TRBV29-1 to TRBJ2-1; tentative D call: TRBD1 (5 bases). The germline V gene encodes CDR1 SQVTM and CDR2 ANQGSEA. There are 13 residues in the CDR3. V was shortened by 2 bases and J by 4 bases, with 9 bases between the two germline ends. The CDR3 loop reads CSVERGIYNEQFF. DNA of the CDR3: TGCAGCGTTGAAAGGGGAATATACAATGAGCAGTTCTTC.

The rearrangement uses TRBV15 and TRBJ1-2, with 11 bases that match TRBD1. This CDR3 comprises 14 residues. J lost 5 bases, V lost 9 bases, and 8 bases had no gene match. Germline V CDR1 and CDR2: LNHNV, YYDKDF (reference sequence). The DNA of the CDR3 is TGTGCCACGCAGAGGGACAGGGGGTTTTATGGCTACACCTTC. It yields the protein CATQRDRGFYGYTF.

This chain connects TRBV28 to TRBJ1-1; perhaps TRBD1 as D (5 bases). The CDR3 length is 15 residues. V shed 0 bases and J shed 3 bases, with 11 bases lying between them. CDR1 and CDR2 from the germline V gene are MDHEN and SYDVKM. This CDR3 reads CASSLWWGQYTEAFF. CDR3 nucleotides: TGTGCCAGCAGTTTATGGTGGGGCCAGTACACTGAAGCTTTCTTT.

This clone has just one count. The V gene is TRBV2, the J gene TRBJ2-1, with unresolved D. This CDR3 spans 13 amino acids. The V and J ends lost 2 bases and 2 bases respectively, with 4 bases between them. Germline CDR1 SNHLY, CDR2 FYNNEI. The CDR3 loop reads CASSETAYNEQFF. For the CDR3, the DNA is TGTGCCAGCAGTGAAACAGCCTACAATGAGCAGTTCTTC.

CDR3 region: CASSPRTYIPYRFEKLFF. The CDR3 DNA reads as TGTGCCAGCAGCCCCCGGACTTACATTCCCTACCGGTTTGAAAAACTGTTTTTT. This chain links TRBV14 with TRBJ1-4; D is unresolved. CDR3 size: 18 residues. Looked up from germline, CDR1 is SGHDN and CDR2 is FVKESK. With 4 bases removed from V and 7 bases from J, the gap between germline ends came to 25 bases. Complete variable domain (other parts from reference TRBV14 and TRBJ1-4): EAGVTQFPSHSVIEKGQTVTLRCDPISGHDNLYWYRRVMGKEIKFLLHFVKESKQDESGMPNNRFLAERTGGTYSTLKVQPAELEDSGVYFCASSPRTYIPYRFEKLFFGSGTQLSVL.

The chain uses TRBV18 and TRBJ2-7; 14 bases match TRBD2. CDR1 is KGHSH and CDR2 is LQKENI in the germline V gene. The CDR3 totals 16 residues. V gave up 5 bases and J gave up 0 bases; unmatched junction bases: 3. For the CDR3, the DNA is TGTGCCAGCTCAGGACTAGCGGGAGGTAGCTCCTACGAGCAGTACTTC. Translated, it gives CASSGLAGGSSYEQYF.

The chain has TRBV28 and TRBJ1-3; D not resolved. The CDR3 runs to 16 residues. Trimming pared 5 bases from V and 3 bases from J, leaving 17 bases between. Germline-derived CDR1 and CDR2 are MDHEN and SYDVKM. The CDR3 loop reads CASSLPQVLGGNTIYF. The CDR3 nucleotides are TGTGCCAGCAGTCTCCCCCAGGTCCTCGGTGGAAACACCATATATTTT.